This TCR beta chain was sequenced during a study of glioma-infiltrating T cells. Study details: Low-grade gliomas were grade II; glioblastomas were grade IV at initial diagnosis.

The study's findings and limits: Tissue and blood shared very few CDR3 sequences. Patients with low tissue-blood divergence carried a signature set of shared blood CDR3 motifs. Above-expected tissue-blood divergence occurred in all gliomas, most in low-grade ones.

Using RNA template, CDR3s of TCR alpha and beta were amplified with iRepertoire arm-PCR. Each CDR3 protein is one row after TCRdb ran MiXCR on the multiplex PCR reads. The sample lists about 380,000 distinct CDR3 sequences; more than 35% were seen once. The sample holds one count of this clonotype. The antigen remains undetermined. In germline, CDR1 is LGHDT, CDR2 YNNKEL (reference sequence). This CDR3 is built from 18 residues. V shed 2 bases and J 11 bases; nucleotides not matched to a gene: 18. The chain employs TRBV3-1 and TRBJ1-6; 7 bases agree with TRBD1. The source material was glioma tissue, nonneoplastic brain tissue, or PBMCs (not recorded which). The sequence was obtained from a human donor with low-grade glioma or glioblastoma, undergoing nonglioma brain surgery, or in good health (not recorded which). The CDR3: CASSQRRGDSIWNPPLHF. CDR3 nucleotides: TGTGCCAGCAGCCAACGGAGAGGGGACAGTATATGGAATCCACCCCTCCACTTT.